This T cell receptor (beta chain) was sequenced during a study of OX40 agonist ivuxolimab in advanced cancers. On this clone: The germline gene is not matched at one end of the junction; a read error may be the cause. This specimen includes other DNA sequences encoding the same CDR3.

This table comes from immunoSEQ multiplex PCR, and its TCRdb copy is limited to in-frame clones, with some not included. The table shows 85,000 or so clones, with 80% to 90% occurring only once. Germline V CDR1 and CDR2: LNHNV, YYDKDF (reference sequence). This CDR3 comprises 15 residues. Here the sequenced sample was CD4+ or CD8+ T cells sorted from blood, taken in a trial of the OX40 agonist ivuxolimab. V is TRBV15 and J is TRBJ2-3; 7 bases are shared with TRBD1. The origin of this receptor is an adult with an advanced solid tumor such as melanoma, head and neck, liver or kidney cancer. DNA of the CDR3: TGTGCCACTAGCAGAGACAGGGTTGAGACAGATACGCAGTATTTT. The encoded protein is CATSRDRVETDTQYF.